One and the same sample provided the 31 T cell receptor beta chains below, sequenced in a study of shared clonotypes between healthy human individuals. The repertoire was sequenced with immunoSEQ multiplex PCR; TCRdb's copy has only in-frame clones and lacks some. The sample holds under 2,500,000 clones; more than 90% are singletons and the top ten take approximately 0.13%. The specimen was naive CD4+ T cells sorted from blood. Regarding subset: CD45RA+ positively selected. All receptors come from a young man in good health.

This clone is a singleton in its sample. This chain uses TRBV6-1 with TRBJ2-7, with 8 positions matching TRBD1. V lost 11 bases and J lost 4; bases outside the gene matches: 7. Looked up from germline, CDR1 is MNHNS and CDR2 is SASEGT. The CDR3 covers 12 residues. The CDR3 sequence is CAGGQALYEQYF. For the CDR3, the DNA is TGTGCCGGGGGACAGGCCCTGTACGAGCAGTACTTC.

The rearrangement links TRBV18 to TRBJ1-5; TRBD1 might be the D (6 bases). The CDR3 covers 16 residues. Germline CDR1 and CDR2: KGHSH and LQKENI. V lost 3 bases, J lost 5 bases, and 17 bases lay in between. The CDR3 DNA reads TGTGCCAGCTCACCGAATACCGGGACAAAGGATCAGCCCCAGCATTTT. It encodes CASSPNTGTKDQPQHF.

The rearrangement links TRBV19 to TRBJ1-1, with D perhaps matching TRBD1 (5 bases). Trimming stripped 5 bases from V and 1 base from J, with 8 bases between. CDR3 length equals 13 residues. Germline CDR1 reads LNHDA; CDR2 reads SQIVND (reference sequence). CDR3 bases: TGTGCCAGTAGTGCAGGGCGGAACACTGAAGCTTTCTTT. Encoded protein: CASSAGRNTEAFF.

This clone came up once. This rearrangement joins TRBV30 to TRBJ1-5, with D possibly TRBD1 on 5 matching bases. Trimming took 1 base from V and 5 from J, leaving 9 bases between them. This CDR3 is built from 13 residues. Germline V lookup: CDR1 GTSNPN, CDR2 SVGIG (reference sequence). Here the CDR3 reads CAWSAKGDQPQHF. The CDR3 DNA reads TGTGCCTGGAGTGCTAAAGGGGATCAGCCCCAGCATTTT.

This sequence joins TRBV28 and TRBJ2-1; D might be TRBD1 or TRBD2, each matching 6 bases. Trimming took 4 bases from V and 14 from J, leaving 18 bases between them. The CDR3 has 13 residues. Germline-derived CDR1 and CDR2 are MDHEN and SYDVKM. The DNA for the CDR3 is TGTGCCAGCAGTTACAGGGACTTACCGGCGAAGTTCTTC. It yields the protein CASSYRDLPAKFF.

CDR3 protein: CASTLGQGASGELFF. CDR3 DNA sequence: TGTGCCAGCACCCTAGGACAGGGGGCTTCCGGGGAGCTGTTTTTT. J is TRBJ2-2 and V is TRBV6-1; 11 positions agree with TRBD1. The CDR3 loop spans 15 amino acids. V gave up 7 bases and J gave up 6 bases; unmatched junction bases: 7. Germline lookup yields CDR1 MNHNS and CDR2 SASEGT.

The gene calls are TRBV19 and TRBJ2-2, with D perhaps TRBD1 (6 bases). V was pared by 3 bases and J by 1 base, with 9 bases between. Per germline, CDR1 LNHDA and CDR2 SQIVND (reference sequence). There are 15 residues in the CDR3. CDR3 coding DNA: TGTGCCAGTAGTATTTCGGACAGGAACACCGGGGAGCTGTTTTTT. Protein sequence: CASSISDRNTGELFF. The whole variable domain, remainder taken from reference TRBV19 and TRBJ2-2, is DGGITQSPKYLFRKEGQNVTLSCEQNLNHDAMYWYRQDPGQGLRLIYYSQIVNDFQKGDIAEGYSVSREKKESFPLTVTSAQKNPTAFYLCASSISDRNTGELFFGEGSRLTVL.

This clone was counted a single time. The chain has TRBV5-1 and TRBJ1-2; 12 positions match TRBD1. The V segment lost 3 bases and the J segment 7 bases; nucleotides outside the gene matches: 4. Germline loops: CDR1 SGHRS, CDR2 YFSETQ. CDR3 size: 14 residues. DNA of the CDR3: TGCGCCAGCAGCTCCGGGACAGGGGGCTCTGGCTACACCTTC. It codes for CASSSGTGGSGYTF.

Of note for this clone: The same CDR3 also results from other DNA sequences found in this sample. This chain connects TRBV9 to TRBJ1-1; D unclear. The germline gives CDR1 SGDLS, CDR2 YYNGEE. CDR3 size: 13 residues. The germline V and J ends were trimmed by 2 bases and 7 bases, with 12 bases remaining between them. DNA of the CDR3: TGTGCCAGCAGCGTGGGAGGGTTTAGTGAAGCTTTCTTT. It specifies CASSVGGFSEAFF.

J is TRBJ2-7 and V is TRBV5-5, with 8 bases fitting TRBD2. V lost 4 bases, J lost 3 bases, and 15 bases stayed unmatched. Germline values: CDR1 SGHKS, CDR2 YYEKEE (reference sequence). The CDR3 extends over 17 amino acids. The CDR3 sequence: CASSAGGAARTLYEQYF. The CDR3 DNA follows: TGTGCCAGCAGCGCCGGGGGGGCGGCGCGGACGCTCTACGAGCAGTACTTC.

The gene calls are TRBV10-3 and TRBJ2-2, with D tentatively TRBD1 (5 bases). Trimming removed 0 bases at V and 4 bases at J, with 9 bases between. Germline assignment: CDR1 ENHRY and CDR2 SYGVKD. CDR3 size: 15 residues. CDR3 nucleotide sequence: TGTGCCATCAGTGAGTCAGGGGAATTCACCGGGGAGCTGTTTTTT. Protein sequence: CAISESGEFTGELFF.

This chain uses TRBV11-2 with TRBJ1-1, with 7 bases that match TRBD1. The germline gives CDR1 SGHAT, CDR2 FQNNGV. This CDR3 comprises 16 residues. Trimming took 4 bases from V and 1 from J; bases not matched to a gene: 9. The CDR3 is CASSSFLTGRNTEAFF. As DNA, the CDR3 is TGTGCCAGCAGCTCTTTTCTGACAGGGCGGAACACTGAAGCTTTCTTT.

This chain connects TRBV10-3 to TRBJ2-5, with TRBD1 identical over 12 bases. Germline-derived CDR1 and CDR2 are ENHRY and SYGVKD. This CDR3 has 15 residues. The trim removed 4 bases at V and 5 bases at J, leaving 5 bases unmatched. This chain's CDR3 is CAISGGTGGWETQYF. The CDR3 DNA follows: TGTGCCATCAGTGGAGGGACAGGGGGCTGGGAGACCCAGTACTTC.

The CDR3 is CASRQQGRNNEQFF. The CDR3 DNA sequence: TGTGCCAGCAGACAACAGGGTAGGAACAATGAGCAGTTCTTC. The chain joins TRBV2 to TRBJ2-1; possible D gene TRBD1, 6 bases. The CDR3 consists of 14 residues. Trimming shortened V by 6 bases and J by 5 bases, and 14 bases separated the two germline ends. Germline V gene data show CDR1 as SNHLY and CDR2 as FYNNEI.

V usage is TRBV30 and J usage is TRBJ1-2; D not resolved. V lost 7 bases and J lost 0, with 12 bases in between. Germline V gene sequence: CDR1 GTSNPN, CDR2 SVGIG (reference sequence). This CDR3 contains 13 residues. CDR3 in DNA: TGTGCCTTTTCCGCAGGCCCTAACTATGGCTACACCTTC. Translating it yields CAFSAGPNYGYTF.

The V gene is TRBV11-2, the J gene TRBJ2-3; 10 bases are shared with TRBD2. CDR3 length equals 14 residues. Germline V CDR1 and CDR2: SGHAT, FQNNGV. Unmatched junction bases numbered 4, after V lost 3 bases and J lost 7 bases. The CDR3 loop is CASSFSGGAYTQYF. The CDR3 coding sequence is TGTGCCAGCAGCTTCAGCGGGGGGGCTTATACGCAGTATTTT.

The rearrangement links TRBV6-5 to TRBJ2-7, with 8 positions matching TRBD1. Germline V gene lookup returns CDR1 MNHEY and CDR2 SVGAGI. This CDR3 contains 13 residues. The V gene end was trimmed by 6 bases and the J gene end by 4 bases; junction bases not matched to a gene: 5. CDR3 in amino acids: CASSPGQVYEQYF. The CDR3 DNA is TGTGCCAGCAGCCCGGGACAGGTATACGAGCAGTACTTC.

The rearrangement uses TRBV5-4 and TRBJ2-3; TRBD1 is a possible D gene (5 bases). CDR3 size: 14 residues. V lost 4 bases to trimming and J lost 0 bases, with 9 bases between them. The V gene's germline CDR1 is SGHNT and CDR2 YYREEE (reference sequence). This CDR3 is CASSTRASTDTQYF. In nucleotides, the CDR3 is TGTGCCAGCAGCACCAGGGCTAGCACAGATACGCAGTATTTT.

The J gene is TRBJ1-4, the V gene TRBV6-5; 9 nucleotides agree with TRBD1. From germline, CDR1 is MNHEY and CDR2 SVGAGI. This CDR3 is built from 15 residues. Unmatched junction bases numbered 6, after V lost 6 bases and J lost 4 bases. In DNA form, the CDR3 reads TGTGCCAGCAGACTACAGGGGGCTGTTAATGAAAAACTGTTTTTT. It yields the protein CASRLQGAVNEKLFF.

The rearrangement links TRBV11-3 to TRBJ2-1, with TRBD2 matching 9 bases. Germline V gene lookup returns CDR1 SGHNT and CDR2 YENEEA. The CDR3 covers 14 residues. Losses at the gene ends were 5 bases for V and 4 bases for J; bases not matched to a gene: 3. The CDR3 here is CASSAGGQYNEQFF. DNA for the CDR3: TGTGCCAGCAGCGCGGGAGGGCAGTACAATGAGCAGTTCTTC.

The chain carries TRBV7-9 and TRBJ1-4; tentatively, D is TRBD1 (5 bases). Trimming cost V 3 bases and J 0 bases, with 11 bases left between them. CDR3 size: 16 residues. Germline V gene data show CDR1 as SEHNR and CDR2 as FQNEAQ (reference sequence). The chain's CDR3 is CASSFSREATNEKLFF. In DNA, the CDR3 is TGTGCCAGCAGCTTCTCCAGGGAAGCAACTAATGAAAAACTGTTTTTT.

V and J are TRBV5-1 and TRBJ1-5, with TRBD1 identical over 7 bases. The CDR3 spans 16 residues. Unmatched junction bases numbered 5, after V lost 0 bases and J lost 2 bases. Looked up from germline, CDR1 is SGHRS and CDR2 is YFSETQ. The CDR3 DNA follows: TGCGCCAGCAGCTTGGGGGGACAGACGGGCAATCAGCCCCAGCATTTT. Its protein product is CASSLGGQTGNQPQHF.

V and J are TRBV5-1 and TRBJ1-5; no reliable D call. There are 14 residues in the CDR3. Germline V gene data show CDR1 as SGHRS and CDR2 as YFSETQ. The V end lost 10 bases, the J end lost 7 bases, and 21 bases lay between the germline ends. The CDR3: CAPFPREVDQPQHF. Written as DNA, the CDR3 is TGCGCCCCTTTTCCAAGGGAGGTAGACCAGCCCCAGCATTTT.

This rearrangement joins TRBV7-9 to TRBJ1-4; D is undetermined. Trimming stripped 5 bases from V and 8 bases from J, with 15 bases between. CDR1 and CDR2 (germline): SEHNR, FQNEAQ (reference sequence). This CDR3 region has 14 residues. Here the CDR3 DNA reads TGTGCCAGCAGCCCGACGTCTACTCGGGAAAAACTGTTTTTT. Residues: CASSPTSTREKLFF.

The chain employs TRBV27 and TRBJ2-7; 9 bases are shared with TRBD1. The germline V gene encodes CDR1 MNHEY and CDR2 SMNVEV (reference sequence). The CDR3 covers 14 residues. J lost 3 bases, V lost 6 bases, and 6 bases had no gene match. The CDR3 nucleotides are TGTGCCAGCAGCGAGGGACAGGGAGTCTACGAGCAGTACTTC. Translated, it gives CASSEGQGVYEQYF.

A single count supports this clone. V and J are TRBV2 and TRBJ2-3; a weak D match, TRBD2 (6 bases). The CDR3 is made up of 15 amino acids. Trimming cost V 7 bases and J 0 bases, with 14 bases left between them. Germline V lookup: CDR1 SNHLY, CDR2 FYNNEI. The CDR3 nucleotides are TGTGCCAGCACCGATCTAGCGTATAGCACAGATACGCAGTATTTT. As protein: CASTDLAYSTDTQYF.

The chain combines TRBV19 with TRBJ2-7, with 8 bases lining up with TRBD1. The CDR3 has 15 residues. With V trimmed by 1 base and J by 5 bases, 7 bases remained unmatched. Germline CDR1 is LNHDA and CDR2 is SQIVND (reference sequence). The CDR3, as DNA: TGTGCCAGTAGTATAGGGACAGGGAAGAGTGACGAGCAGTACTTC. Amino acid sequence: CASSIGTGKSDEQYF.

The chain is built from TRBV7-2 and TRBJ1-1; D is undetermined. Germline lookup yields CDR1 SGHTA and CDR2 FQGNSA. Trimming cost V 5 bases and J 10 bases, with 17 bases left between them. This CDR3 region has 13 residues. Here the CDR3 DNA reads TGTGCCAGCAGCCCCCCCGCGAAAGTGGGAGCTTTCTTT. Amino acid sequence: CASSPPAKVGAFF.

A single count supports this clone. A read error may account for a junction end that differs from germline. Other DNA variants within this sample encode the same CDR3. The CDR3 nucleotides read TGTGCCAGCAGTCCGAGGGACTCCCGCAATGGCTACACTTTC. It is translated as CASSPRDSRNGYTF. J is TRBJ1-2 and V is TRBV6-1; D is perhaps TRBD1 (5 bases). The germline gives CDR1 MNHNS, CDR2 SASEGT. The CDR3 sequence is 14 residues long.

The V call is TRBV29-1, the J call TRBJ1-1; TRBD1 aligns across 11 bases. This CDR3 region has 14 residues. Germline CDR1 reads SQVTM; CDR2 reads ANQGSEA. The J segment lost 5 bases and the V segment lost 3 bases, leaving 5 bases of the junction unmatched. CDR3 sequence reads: CSVDEGTGGTEAFF. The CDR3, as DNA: TGCAGCGTTGACGAGGGGACAGGGGGGACTGAAGCTTTCTTT.

The CDR3 spells CASKVGRGVYEQYF. The CDR3, as DNA: TGCGCCAGCAAGGTCGGGAGAGGAGTCTACGAGCAGTACTTC. The gene calls are TRBV10-2 and TRBJ2-7, with TRBD2 as a possible D gene (6 bases). There are 14 residues in the CDR3. Per germline, CDR1 WSHSY and CDR2 SAAADI. V gave up 7 bases and J gave up 3 bases, with 16 bases separating them.